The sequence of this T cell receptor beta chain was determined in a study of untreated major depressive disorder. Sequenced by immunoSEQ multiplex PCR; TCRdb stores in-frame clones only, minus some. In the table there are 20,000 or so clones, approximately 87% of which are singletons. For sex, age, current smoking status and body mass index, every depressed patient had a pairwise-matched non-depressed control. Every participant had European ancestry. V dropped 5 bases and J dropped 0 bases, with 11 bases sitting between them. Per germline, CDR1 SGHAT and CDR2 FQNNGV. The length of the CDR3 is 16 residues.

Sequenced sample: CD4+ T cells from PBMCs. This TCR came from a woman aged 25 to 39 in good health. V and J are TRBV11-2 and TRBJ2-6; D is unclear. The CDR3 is CASSARASSGANVLTF. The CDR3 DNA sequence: TGTGCCAGCAGCGCCCGGGCTAGCTCTGGGGCCAACGTCCTGACTTTC.